Sequencing of this TCR beta chain was carried out in a study of blood T cell repertoires in COVID-19. Clones were sequenced by immunoSEQ multiplex PCR, and TCRdb holds only the in-frame ones, with some missing. The sample carries 200,000 to 250,000 clones, less than 90% recorded once. Germline V lookup: CDR1 KGHSH, CDR2 LQKENI. The CDR3 consists of 16 residues. Deletions cut 0 bases from V and 1 base from J, with 9 bases between. The sequence derives from a man between 60 and 75 years old with acute or convalescent COVID-19. V usage is TRBV18 and J usage is TRBJ2-2; weak D call: TRBD2 (6 bases). The sequenced sample was peripheral blood. The CDR3 sequence is CASSPPLAQNTGELFF. CDR3 nucleotides: TGTGCCAGCTCACCACCCCTAGCGCAGAACACCGGGGAGCTGTTTTTT.